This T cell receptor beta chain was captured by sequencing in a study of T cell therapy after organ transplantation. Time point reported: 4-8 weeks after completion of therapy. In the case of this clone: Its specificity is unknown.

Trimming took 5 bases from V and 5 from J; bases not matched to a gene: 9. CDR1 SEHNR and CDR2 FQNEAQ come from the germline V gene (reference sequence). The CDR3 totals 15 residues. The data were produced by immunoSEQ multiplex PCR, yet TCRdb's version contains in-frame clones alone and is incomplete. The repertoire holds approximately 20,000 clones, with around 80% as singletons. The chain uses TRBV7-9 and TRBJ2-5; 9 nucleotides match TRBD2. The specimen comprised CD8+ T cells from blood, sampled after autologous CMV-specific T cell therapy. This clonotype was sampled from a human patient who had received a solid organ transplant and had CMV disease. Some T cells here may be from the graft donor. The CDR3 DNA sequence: TGTGCCAGCAGCGTAACACAGGGACTAGCTGAGACCCAGTACTTC. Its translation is CASSVTQGLAETQYF.